This T cell receptor (beta chain) originates from a study of T cell repertoires in cytomegalovirus infection. With 4 bases removed from V and 0 bases from J, the gap between germline ends came to 19 bases. Per the germline V gene, CDR1 is SQVTM and CDR2 is ANQGSEA. The CDR3 consists of 16 residues. On this clonotype: Its target is unknown.

TCRdb reprocessed the reads with MiXCR, giving one entry per CDR3 protein. The sample has under 150,000 distinct CDR3 sequences; over 30% are singletons. V is TRBV29-1 and J is TRBJ2-7; perhaps D is TRBD1 or TRBD2 (5 bases each). The sequence was obtained from a human donor in good health (CMV status not recorded). Some clones in this sample may be carry-over from other donors' samples. Sequencing was performed on CD8+ T cells from cultured PBMCs, taken from culture after CMV antigen stimulation. CDR3 nucleotide sequence: TGCAGCGTTGTCGGGGCCCAAGATACCCTCTCCTACGAGCAGTACTTC. It encodes CSVVGAQDTLSYEQYF.